These 26 T cell receptor beta chains share one sample of origin, sequenced in a study of CD8+CD57+ T cells in acquired aplastic anemia. Genomic DNA, the template, was used for profiling of the TCR beta VDJ and CDR3. MiXCR, applied by TCRdb to the reads, yields one record per CDR3 protein. The sample yields about 150,000 distinct CDR3 sequences, roughly 54% seen once. By flow cytometry, patients selected for sequencing had shown an expansion of CD8+CD57+ cells. Sequencing was done on a sample of sorted CD4+, CD8+, or CD8+CD57+ T cells (not recorded which) from PBMCs. The receptor set was obtained from a human donor with aplastic anemia.

This chain connects TRBV29-1 to TRBJ1-2; maybe TRBD1 (5 bases). CDR3 length: 11 amino acids. The germline V gene encodes CDR1 SQVTM and CDR2 ANQGSEA. The ends were cut back, 6 bases at V and 9 bases at J, with 14 bases in the middle. The CDR3 protein is CSVPGGWSYTF. In DNA form, the CDR3 reads TGCAGCGTCCCTGGGGGATGGAGCTACACCTTC.

The sample holds many counts of this clonotype. Here the CDR3 DNA reads TGTGCCAGTAGTGCCGGGACAGTTCTGTACGAGCAGTACTTC. Translation gives CASSAGTVLYEQYF. The chain is built from TRBV19 and TRBJ2-7; 7 bases line up with TRBD1. Germline assignment: CDR1 LNHDA and CDR2 SQIVND (reference sequence). CDR3 size: 14 residues. Trimming took 5 bases from V and 4 from J; bases not matched to a gene: 8.

The rearrangement links TRBV18 to TRBJ2-5, with D hard to call. V was clipped by 3 bases and J by 5 bases, with 10 bases between them. The CDR3 contains 13 residues. In germline, CDR1 is KGHSH, CDR2 LQKENI. The CDR3 nucleotides read TGTGCCAGCTCACCTAGGCGTGCGGAGACCCAGTACTTC. The encoded protein is CASSPRRAETQYF.

This sequence joins TRBV4-3 and TRBJ2-2; TRBD2 matches 11 bases. Germline trimming cut 4 bases from V and 2 bases from J; bases unmatched to any gene: 9. Germline V gene lookup returns CDR1 LGHNA and CDR2 YSLEER. The CDR3 consists of 18 residues. CDR3 protein: CASSPNLLAGANTGELFF. CDR3 in DNA: TGCGCCAGCAGCCCAAACCTACTAGCGGGGGCCAACACCGGGGAGCTGTTTTTT.

The gene calls are TRBV9 and TRBJ2-7; 8 nucleotides match TRBD1. V dropped 0 bases and J dropped 4; count of bases not matched to a gene: 6. The CDR3 covers 15 residues. Germline V CDR1 and CDR2: SGDLS, YYNGEE. Here the CDR3 reads CASSVVGDRSYEQYF. DNA for the CDR3: TGTGCCAGCAGCGTAGTTGGGGACAGGTCTTACGAGCAGTACTTC.

Many counts were recorded for this clonotype. The rearrangement joins TRBV6-1 to TRBJ2-7; D is undetermined. The V gene's germline CDR1 is MNHNS and CDR2 SASEGT. CDR3 length: 11 amino acids. V lost 6 bases and J 2 bases, leaving 5 bases between the germline ends. For the CDR3, the DNA is TGTGCCAGCAGAACTACCTACGAGCAGTACTTC. This sequence encodes CASRTTYEQYF.

Judged by abundance, this clonotype is medium-sized (0.01 to 0.1%). The DNA of the CDR3 is TGTGCCACCAGTGCTGAGGTGTCGGCTGAGCAGTTCTTC. It specifies CATSAEVSAEQFF. The chain carries TRBV24-1 and TRBJ2-1; D remains unclear. The CDR3 spans 13 residues. Germline V gene sequence: CDR1 KGHDR, CDR2 SFDVKD. V shed 5 bases and J shed 9 bases, with 13 bases lying between them.

This clonotype occurred a few times. The DNA for the CDR3 is TGTGCCAGCAGTTACACAGGACTAGATTTGTCCTACGAGCAGTACTTC. Amino acid sequence: CASSYTGLDLSYEQYF. V is TRBV6-5 and J is TRBJ2-7; 7 bases line up with TRBD2. In germline, CDR1 is MNHEY, CDR2 SVGAGI. V gave up 2 bases and J gave up 1 base; unmatched junction bases: 8. This CDR3 comprises 16 residues.

This clonotype appeared a few times. CDR3 nucleotides: TGTGCCAGCAGCCCCCTGTTCGAGCAGTACTTC. As protein: CASSPLFEQYF. J is TRBJ2-7 and V is TRBV7-6; no firm D call. Germline CDR1 is SGHVS and CDR2 is FNYEAQ. V lost 5 bases, J lost 6 bases, and 8 bases lay in between. The CDR3 runs to 11 residues.

This clonotype was seen many times. At one of its ends the junction is not consistent with the germline gene, which may arise from a read error. This chain links TRBV9 with TRBJ1-2, with unresolved D. This CDR3 is built from 12 residues. Germline V CDR1 and CDR2: SGDLS, YYNGEE. In nucleotides, the CDR3 is TGTGCCAGCCTTACGACTAAATATGGCTACACCTTC. Amino acids: CASLTTKYGYTF.

The CDR3 nucleotides are TGTGCCATCAGTGGACCTAATTCGGGACTAGCGGGGGGGGAGCAGTTCTTC. Translated: CAISGPNSGLAGGEQFF. The chain links TRBV10-3 to TRBJ2-1; TRBD2 matches 16 bases. The CDR3 is 17 amino acids. Germline V gene data show CDR1 as ENHRY and CDR2 as SYGVKD. Trimming at V came to 4 bases and at J to 10 bases, leaving 10 bases not matched to a gene.

This clonotype was seen a single time. The chain's CDR3 is CASSPEHTEAFF. The DNA of the CDR3 is TGTGCCAGCAGCCCAGAACACACTGAAGCTTTCTTT. The gene calls are TRBV7-8 and TRBJ1-1; the D is unclear. The CDR3 spans 12 residues. Germline CDR1 is SGHVS and CDR2 is FQNEAQ. The V gene lost 5 bases and the J gene lost 3 bases, with 7 bases spanning the gap.

This clonotype was recorded many times. The rearrangement uses TRBV2 and TRBJ2-7, with 7 bases lining up with TRBD1. The germline V gene encodes CDR1 SNHLY and CDR2 FYNNEI. This CDR3 is built from 15 residues. Germline trimming cut 1 base from V and 7 bases from J; bases unmatched to any gene: 10. This CDR3 is CASSEGGTAPREQYF. CDR3 in DNA: TGTGCCAGCAGTGAAGGGGGGACAGCCCCGAGGGAGCAGTACTTC.

V gene TRBV29-1 combines with J gene TRBJ2-5; tentatively, D is TRBD2 (7 bases). Germline V gene lookup returns CDR1 SQVTM and CDR2 ANQGSEA. V lost 7 bases, J lost 2 bases, and 17 bases lay in between. The CDR3 spans 14 residues. The DNA for the CDR3 is TGCAGCGCCGGGGGCGGGGGAGAACAAGAGACCCAGTACTTC. Translation gives CSAGGGGEQETQYF. The entire variable domain, with the rest obtained from reference TRBV29-1 and TRBJ2-5, is as follows: SAVISQKPSRDICQRGTSLTIQCQVDSQVTMMFWYRQQPGQSLTLIATANQGSEATYESGFVIDKFPISRPNLTFSTLTVSNMSPEDSSIYLCSAGGGGEQETQYFGPGTRLLVL.

The chain recombines TRBV15 with TRBJ2-2, with 7 bases identical to TRBD1. This CDR3 region has 15 residues. From germline, CDR1 is LNHNV and CDR2 YYDKDF (reference sequence). V lost 0 bases to trimming and J lost 3 bases; unmatched junction nucleotides: 1. The CDR3 DNA follows: TGTGCCACCAGCAGAGAACAGGGGTACACCGGGGAGCTGTTTTTT. This sequence encodes CATSREQGYTGELFF.

The sample holds one count of this clonotype. The V gene is TRBV20-1, the J gene TRBJ1-5; D is undetermined. Trimming left V 0 bases short and J 13 bases short, with 13 bases between. Germline loops: CDR1 DFQATT, CDR2 SNEGSKA (reference sequence). The CDR3 contains 12 residues. CDR3 loop: CSARDKGFLQHF. The CDR3 DNA reads TGCAGTGCTAGAGATAAGGGTTTCCTTCAGCATTTT.

This sequence joins TRBV11-1 and TRBJ2-1, with D perhaps matching TRBD1 (6 bases). Trimming cost V 4 bases and J 9 bases, with 25 bases left between them. There are 17 residues in the CDR3. Germline V gene data show CDR1 as SGHAT and CDR2 as FQDESV (reference sequence). The CDR3 sequence is CASSSSGAGTLGSEQFF. The CDR3 DNA is TGTGCCAGCAGCTCCTCAGGGGCGGGTACTCTTGGCAGTGAGCAGTTCTTC.

This clonotype was recorded only once. The chain uses TRBV6-1 and TRBJ1-5, with 9 bases lining up with TRBD1. J gave up 1 base and V 8 bases, and 9 bases lay outside the gene matches. Germline V gene data show CDR1 as MNHNS and CDR2 as SASEGT. CDR3 size: 16 residues. Written as DNA, the CDR3 is TGTGCCAGCGGAAACCGGGACAGGGTAAGCAATCAGCCCCAGCATTTT. It codes for CASGNRDRVSNQPQHF.

There are many counts of this clonotype. The V and J genes are TRBV3-1 and TRBJ2-5; the match to TRBD2 covers 7 bases. This CDR3 contains 16 residues. CDR1 and CDR2 (germline): LGHDT, YNNKEL (reference sequence). V dropped 6 bases and J dropped 1; count of bases not matched to a gene: 11. The CDR3 here is CASRPGASGSQETQYF. The CDR3 DNA is TGTGCCAGCAGACCTGGGGCTAGCGGAAGCCAAGAGACCCAGTACTTC.

The chain is built from TRBV20-1 and TRBJ1-5; 8 nucleotides line up with TRBD1. The length of the CDR3 is 14 residues. Germline loops: CDR1 DFQATT, CDR2 SNEGSKA (reference sequence). J was trimmed by 4 bases and V by 6 bases; bases with no gene match: 8. The CDR3 loop reads CSAQTDRENQPQHF. CDR3 in DNA: TGCAGTGCCCAGACGGACAGGGAGAATCAGCCCCAGCATTTT.

Turning to this clonotype: This may arise from a read error, as a much more abundant clone is one base away. The gene calls are TRBV5-8 and TRBJ1-4; D is ambiguous. Trimming shortened V by 9 bases and J by 4 bases, and 16 bases separated the two germline ends. CDR1 and CDR2 from the germline V gene are SGHTS and YDEGEE. CDR3 size: 14 residues. DNA of the CDR3: TGTGCCAACAGTCAAGGTACCCTTAATGAAAAACTGTTTTTT. The encoded protein is CANSQGTLNEKLFF.

Points on this clonotype: A much larger clone differs by one base, so this may be a read error. V is TRBV24-1 and J is TRBJ2-2; D might be TRBD2 (5 bases). Germline V gene sequence: CDR1 KGHDR, CDR2 SFDVKD. CDR3 length: 12 residues. V shed 7 bases and J shed 3 bases, with 5 bases lying between them. The CDR3 DNA follows: TGTGCCACCAGGGGAGACACCGGGGAGCTGTTTTTT. Protein sequence: CATRGDTGELFF.

This chain uses TRBV24-1 with TRBJ2-2; perhaps TRBD1 as D (6 bases). The V gene lost 4 bases and the J gene lost 3 bases, with 17 bases spanning the gap. This CDR3 comprises 17 residues. CDR1 and CDR2 (germline): KGHDR, SFDVKD. In DNA form, the CDR3 reads TGTGCCACCAGTGACCGATACAGGGTTCCGGACACCGGGGAGCTGTTTTTT. Translating it yields CATSDRYRVPDTGELFF.

The chain links TRBV20-1 to TRBJ2-3; D remains ambiguous. The V and J ends lost 0 bases and 5 bases respectively, with 9 bases between them. This CDR3 region has 13 residues. Per the germline V gene, CDR1 is DFQATT and CDR2 is SNEGSKA (reference sequence). The DNA of the CDR3 is TGCAGTGCTAGAGATCTTCCGGTAGATACGCAGTATTTT. Its protein is CSARDLPVDTQYF.

The chain combines TRBV15 with TRBJ2-3; maybe TRBD1 (6 bases). Trimming left V 4 bases short and J 0 bases short, with 11 bases between. Germline CDR1 LNHNV, CDR2 YYDKDF (reference sequence). This CDR3 has 15 residues. The CDR3 here is CATSTGTLSTDTQYF. In DNA form, the CDR3 reads TGTGCCACCAGCACCGGGACACTTAGCACAGATACGCAGTATTTT.

This rearrangement joins TRBV7-2 to TRBJ2-5, with TRBD2 matching 7 bases. The CDR3 extends over 15 amino acids. The germline gives CDR1 SGHTA, CDR2 FQGNSA. V was pared by 5 bases and J by 3 bases, with 9 bases of the junction left unmatched. The CDR3 loop reads CASSMLGGREETQYF. For the CDR3, the DNA is TGTGCCAGCAGCATGTTGGGGGGGAGAGAAGAGACCCAGTACTTC.